These 9 T cell receptor beta chains were sequenced from one sample in a study of shared clonotypes between healthy human individuals. The method was immunoSEQ multiplex PCR; TCRdb's version includes in-frame clones alone and lacks a portion of them. The profile shows some 470,000 clones, over 60% of them singletons. Sequencing was performed on PBMCs. These receptors all come from a woman aged 40 to 50 in good health. Some clones in this sample may be carry-over from other donors' samples.

This clone was counted only a few times. Within the sample, other DNA sequences also encode this same CDR3. The chain is built from TRBV18 and TRBJ2-3; D uncertain. Between the trimmed V and J ends, which lost 1 base and 0 bases, there was a span of 5 bases. CDR3 length equals 14 residues. Germline lookup yields CDR1 KGHSH and CDR2 LQKENI. The CDR3 is CASSPQLSTDTQYF. CDR3 DNA: TGTGCCAGCTCACCACAGTTGAGCACAGATACGCAGTATTTT.

The chain is built from TRBV28 and TRBJ1-5, with D possibly being TRBD1 (5 bases). Germline CDR1 MDHEN, CDR2 SYDVKM. Trimming stripped 6 bases from V and 2 bases from J, with 14 bases between. CDR3 length: 15 amino acids. The CDR3 spells CASSYIGGGNQPQHF. In DNA, the CDR3 is TGTGCCAGCAGCTACATCGGGGGGGGCAATCAGCCCCAGCATTTT.

The chain has TRBV7-8 and TRBJ2-4, with 10 bases fitting TRBD1. The germline V gene encodes CDR1 SGHVS and CDR2 FQNEAQ. J was trimmed by 1 base and V by 6 bases; bases with no gene match: 6. This CDR3 is built from 16 residues. CDR3 loop: CASSLGQGGAKNIQYF. Here the CDR3 DNA reads TGTGCCAGCAGTCTAGGACAGGGGGGTGCCAAAAACATTCAGTACTTC.

The chain uses TRBV30 and TRBJ1-3; D not resolved. Looked up from germline, CDR1 is GTSNPN and CDR2 is SVGIG (reference sequence). The CDR3 sequence is 20 residues long. Trimming shortened V by 3 bases and J by 0 bases, and 27 bases separated the two germline ends. The CDR3 loop reads CAWSPGRRKGRLFSGNTIYF. Written as DNA, the CDR3 is TGTGCCTGGAGCCCCGGCAGAAGAAAGGGCCGTCTTTTCTCTGGAAACACCATATATTTT.

The chain couples TRBV10-2 to TRBJ2-7, with 7 nucleotides matching TRBD1. V lost 6 bases and J lost 3; bases outside the gene matches: 5. CDR3 length: 13 amino acids. Germline V gene lookup returns CDR1 WSHSY and CDR2 SAAADI. CDR3 sequence (DNA): TGCGCCAGCAGCGACAGGGTCCGCTACGAGCAGTACTTC. Its protein product is CASSDRVRYEQYF.

This clone was counted once. This rearrangement joins TRBV15 to TRBJ2-1; 13 nucleotides match TRBD2. The CDR3 runs 17 residues. The trim removed 1 base at V and 7 bases at J, leaving 7 bases unmatched. CDR1 is LNHNV and CDR2 is YYDKDF in the germline V gene (reference sequence). The CDR3 protein is CATSRATSGRWGNEQFF. CDR3 DNA sequence: TGTGCCACCAGCAGAGCGACTAGCGGGAGGTGGGGGAATGAGCAGTTCTTC.

The CDR3 spells CASSLNGGRNPEAFF. For the CDR3, the DNA is TGTGCCAGCAGCTTAAATGGGGGGCGCAACCCTGAAGCTTTCTTT. The genes are TRBV7-2 and TRBJ1-1, with D maybe TRBD1 (6 bases). The CDR3 runs to 15 residues. With 2 bases removed from V and 6 bases from J, the gap between germline ends came to 16 bases. The germline V gene encodes CDR1 SGHTA and CDR2 FQGNSA.

This rearrangement joins TRBV29-1 to TRBJ2-1; no clear D gene. CDR1 is SQVTM, CDR2 ANQGSEA, per germline. CDR3 size: 14 residues. Trimming cost V 1 base and J 8 bases, with 15 bases left between them. The CDR3 here is CSVEGLGRGDEQFF. DNA of the CDR3: TGCAGCGTTGAAGGTCTAGGCCGAGGCGATGAGCAGTTCTTC.

The chain combines TRBV7-8 with TRBJ1-1; D unclear. Germline V CDR1 and CDR2: SGHVS, FQNEAQ. The germline V and J ends were trimmed by 5 bases and 6 bases, with 10 bases remaining between them. The CDR3 is made up of 12 amino acids. CDR3 sequence: CASSPPLPEAFF. The CDR3 DNA follows: TGTGCCAGCAGCCCCCCCCTGCCTGAAGCTTTCTTT.